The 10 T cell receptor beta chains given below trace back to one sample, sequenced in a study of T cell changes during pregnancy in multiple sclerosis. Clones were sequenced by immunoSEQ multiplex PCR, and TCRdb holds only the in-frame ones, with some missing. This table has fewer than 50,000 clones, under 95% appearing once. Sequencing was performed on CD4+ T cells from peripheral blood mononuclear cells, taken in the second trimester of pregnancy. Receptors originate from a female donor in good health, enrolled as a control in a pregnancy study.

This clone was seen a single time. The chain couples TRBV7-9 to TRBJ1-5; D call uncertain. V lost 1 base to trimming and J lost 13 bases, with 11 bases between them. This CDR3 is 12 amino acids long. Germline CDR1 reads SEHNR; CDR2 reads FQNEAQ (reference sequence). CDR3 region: CASSLGYGKQHF. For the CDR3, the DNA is TGTGCCAGCAGCTTAGGGTACGGTAAACAGCATTTT. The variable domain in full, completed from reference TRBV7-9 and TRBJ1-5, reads DTGVSQNPRHKITKRGQNVTFRCDPISEHNRLYWYRQTLGQGPEFLTYFQNEAQLEKSRLLSDRFSAERPKGSFSTLEIQRTEQGDSAMYLCASSLGYGKQHFGDGTRLSIL.

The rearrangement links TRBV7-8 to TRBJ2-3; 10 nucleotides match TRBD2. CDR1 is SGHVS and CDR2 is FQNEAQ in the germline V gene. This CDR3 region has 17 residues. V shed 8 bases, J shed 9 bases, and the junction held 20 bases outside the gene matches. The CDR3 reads CASRPLALSSGGATQYF. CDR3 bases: TGTGCCAGCCGTCCCTTGGCCCTCTCGAGCGGGGGGGCAACGCAGTATTTT.

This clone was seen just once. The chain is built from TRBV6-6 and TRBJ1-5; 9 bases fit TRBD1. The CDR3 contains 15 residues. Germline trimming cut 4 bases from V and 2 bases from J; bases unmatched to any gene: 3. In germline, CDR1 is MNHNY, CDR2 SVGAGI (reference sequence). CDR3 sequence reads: CASSSQGAGNQPQHF. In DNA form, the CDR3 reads TGTGCCAGCAGTTCACAGGGGGCAGGCAATCAGCCCCAGCATTTT.

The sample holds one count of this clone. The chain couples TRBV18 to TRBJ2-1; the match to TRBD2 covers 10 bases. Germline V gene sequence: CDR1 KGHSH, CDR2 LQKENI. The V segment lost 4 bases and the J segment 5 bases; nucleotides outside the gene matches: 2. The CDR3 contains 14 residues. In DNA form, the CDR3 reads TGTGCCAGCTCACGTACTAGCGGGAACAATGAGCAGTTCTTC. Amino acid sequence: CASSRTSGNNEQFF. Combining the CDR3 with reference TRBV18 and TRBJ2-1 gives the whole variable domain NAGVMQNPRHLVRRRGQEARLRCSPMKGHSHVYWYRQLPEEGLKFMVYLQKENIIDESGMPKERFSAEFPKEGPSILRIQQVVRGDSAAYFCASSRTSGNNEQFFGPGTRLTVL.

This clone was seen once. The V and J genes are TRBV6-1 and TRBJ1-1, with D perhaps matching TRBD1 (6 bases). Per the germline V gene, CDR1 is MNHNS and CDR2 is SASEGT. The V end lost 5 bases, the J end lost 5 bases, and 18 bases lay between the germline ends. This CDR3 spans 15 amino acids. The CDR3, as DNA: TGTGCCAGCAGTCTTCTGAGGACAGTAAATACTGAAGCTTTCTTT. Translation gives CASSLLRTVNTEAFF.

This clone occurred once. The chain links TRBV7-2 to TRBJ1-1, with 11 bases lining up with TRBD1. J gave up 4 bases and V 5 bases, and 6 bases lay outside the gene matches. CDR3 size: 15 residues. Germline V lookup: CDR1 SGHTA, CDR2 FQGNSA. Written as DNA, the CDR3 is TGTGCCAGCAGCAGGAGCGGACAGGGGGCCACTGAAGCTTTCTTT. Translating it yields CASSRSGQGATEAFF. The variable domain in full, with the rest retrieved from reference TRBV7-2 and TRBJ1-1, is GAGVSQSPSNKVTEKGKDVELRCDPISGHTALYWYRQSLGQGLEFLIYFQGNSAPDKSGLPSDRFSAERTGGSVSTLTIQRTQQEDSAVYLCASSRSGQGATEAFFGQGTRLTVV.

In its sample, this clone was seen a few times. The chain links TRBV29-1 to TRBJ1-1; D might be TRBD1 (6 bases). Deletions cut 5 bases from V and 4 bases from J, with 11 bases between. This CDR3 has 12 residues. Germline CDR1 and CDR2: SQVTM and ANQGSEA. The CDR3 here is CSVIQGTTEAFF. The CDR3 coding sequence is TGCAGCGTTATACAGGGTACCACTGAAGCTTTCTTT.

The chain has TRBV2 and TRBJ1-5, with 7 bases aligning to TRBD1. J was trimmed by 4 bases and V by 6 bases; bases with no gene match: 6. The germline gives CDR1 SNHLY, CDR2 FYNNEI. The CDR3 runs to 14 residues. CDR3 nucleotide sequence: TGTGCCAGCAGGGGGGACAGCAAGAATCAGCCCCAGCATTTT. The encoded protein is CASRGDSKNQPQHF.

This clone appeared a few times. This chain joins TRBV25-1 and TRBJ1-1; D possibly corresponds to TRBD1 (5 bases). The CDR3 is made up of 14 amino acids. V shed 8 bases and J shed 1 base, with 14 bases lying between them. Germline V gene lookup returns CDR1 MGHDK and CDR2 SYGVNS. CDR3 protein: CASRPGLRNTEAFF. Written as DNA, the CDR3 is TGTGCCAGCCGACCGGGACTGAGGAACACTGAAGCTTTCTTT.

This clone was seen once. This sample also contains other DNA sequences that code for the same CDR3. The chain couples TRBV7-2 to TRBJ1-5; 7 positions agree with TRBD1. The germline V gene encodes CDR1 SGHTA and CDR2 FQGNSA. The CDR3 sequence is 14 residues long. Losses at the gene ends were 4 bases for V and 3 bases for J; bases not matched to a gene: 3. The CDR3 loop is CASSYTGVNQPQHF. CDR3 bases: TGTGCCAGCAGCTACACAGGGGTCAATCAGCCCCAGCATTTT.